A selection of T cell receptor beta chains follows, all from one sample in a study of cytomegalovirus exposure and HLA in healthy donors. TCRdb's copy holds only in-frame clones and misses some; the assay was immunoSEQ multiplex PCR. The sample holds about 150,000 clones, 80% seen once. The sample comprised PBMCs. The receptors derive from a young man in good health and CMV-seropositive. Both conserved end residues are part of each CDR3. Fields, in order: clone size, J gene, D gene, V gene, CDR3 protein, CDR3 DNA. D genes are given only for firm matches. Expanded clones get a size class; other rows say once, few or many, or leave the size out.

- | TRBJ2-1 | TRBD1 | TRBV7-2 | CASSLFGQGAGNEQFF | TGTGCCAGCAGCTTATTCGGGCAGGGGGCCGGCAATGAGCAGTTCTTC
- | TRBJ2-7 | - | TRBV7-2 | CASSTRDTYEQYF | TGTGCCAGCAGCACCCGGGACACCTACGAGCAGTACTTC
- | TRBJ2-7 | TRBD2 | TRBV7-2 | CASSLMLAGPYEQYF | TGTGCCAGCAGCTTAATGCTAGCGGGGCCCTACGAGCAGTACTTC
- | TRBJ1-5 | - | TRBV15 | CATSRDLGVNQPQHF | TGTGCCACCAGCAGAGATTTAGGGGTCAATCAGCCCCAGCATTTT
once | TRBJ2-6 | TRBD1 | TRBV4-2 | CASSRGQGAPPGANVLTF | TGTGCCAGCAGCCGCGGACAGGGGGCCCCCCCTGGGGCCAACGTCCTGACTTTC
- | TRBJ1-1 | - | TRBV28 | CASRPQVNTEAFF | TGTGCCAGCAGGCCACAGGTGAACACTGAAGCTTTCTTT
- | TRBJ1-5 | - | TRBV5-6 | CASSFGGSNQPQHF | TGTGCCAGCAGCTTCGGGGGTAGCAATCAGCCCCAGCATTTT
few | TRBJ2-3 | TRBD1 | TRBV7-2 | CASSPGQGLTDTQYF | TGTGCCAGCAGCCCGGGACAGGGGCTTACAGATACGCAGTATTTT
- | TRBJ2-1 | TRBD2 | TRBV9 | CASSVGTSGNGEQFF | TGTGCCAGCAGCGTCGGGACTAGCGGGAACGGGGAGCAGTTCTTC
- | TRBJ2-3 | TRBD1 | TRBV7-9 | CASREVGQGAPRDTQYF | TGTGCCAGCAGAGAAGTGGGGCAGGGGGCGCCCCGAGATACGCAGTATTTT
- | TRBJ1-2 | - | TRBV27 | CASSLSWQAPANYGYTF | TGTGCCAGCAGTTTATCGTGGCAGGCACCTGCTAACTATGGCTACACCTTC
- | TRBJ1-5 | - | TRBV7-2 | CASSLALTVDQPQHF | TGTGCCAGCAGCTTAGCGCTGACAGTTGATCAGCCCCAGCATTTT
- | TRBJ2-7 | TRBD1 | TRBV11-3 | CASSPTFGQEPYEQYF | TGTGCCAGCAGCCCGACCTTCGGACAGGAGCCCTACGAGCAGTACTTC
- | TRBJ2-5 | TRBD1 | TRBV5-1 | CASSLNPGTGGETQYF | TGCGCCAGCAGCTTGAACCCGGGGACAGGCGGGGAGACCCAGTACTTC
- | TRBJ1-5 | TRBD1 | TRBV27 | CASSSGQGRQPQHF | TGTGCCAGCAGCTCCGGACAGGGGAGGCAGCCCCAGCATTTT
- | TRBJ1-5 | - | TRBV7-2 | CASSSTGLSNQPQHF | TGTGCCAGCAGCAGTACGGGGTTAAGCAATCAGCCCCAGCATTTT
- | TRBJ2-1 | - | TRBV4-1 | CASSQGGQFYNEQFF | TGCGCCAGCAGCCAAGGAGGACAGTTCTACAATGAGCAGTTCTTC
few | TRBJ2-7 | - | TRBV21-1 | CASSNRTVDRYSYEQYF | TGTGCCAGCAGCAACCGAACCGTAGACAGGTACTCCTACGAGCAGTACTTC
- | TRBJ2-1 | TRBD2 | TRBV4-2 | CASSQGGVEQFF | TGTGCCAGCAGCCAGGGAGGGGTCGAGCAGTTCTTC
- | TRBJ2-7 | - | TRBV7-2 | CASSSPTGSSEQYF | TGTGCCAGCAGCTCCCCTACAGGCTCTAGCGAGCAGTACTTC
- | TRBJ2-3 | TRBD2 | TRBV5-4 | CASSPSGSSPDTQYF | TGTGCCAGCAGCCCTAGCGGGAGTTCACCAGATACGCAGTATTTT